This T cell receptor (beta chain) was captured by sequencing in a study of cytomegalovirus exposure and HLA in healthy donors. Overall study findings and caveats: Indistinguishability led to the exclusion of some V segments, TRBV6-2 and TRBV6-3 included. CMV serostatus stood as the only immune exposure information on hand. One later analysis reportedly identified an Asian-associated ancestry cluster that showed fewer N-insertions than the roughly 640-donor mean. A later examination showed that TCR association rates differed by HLA locus, with DRB1 most and HLA-C fewest.

Primers: 60 Vbeta forward and 13 Jbeta reverse. Generated by immunoSEQ multiplex PCR, the TCRdb table keeps only in-frame clones and is missing some. The profile shows about 91,000 clones, around 90% of them singletons. Germline V gene sequence: CDR1 SNHLY, CDR2 FYNNEI. This CDR3 is 15 amino acids long. V dropped 4 bases and J dropped 4; count of bases not matched to a gene: 4. In the case of this clone: Its antigen is unidentified.

The sample consisted of PBMCs. The chain recombines TRBV2 with TRBJ2-1, with TRBD2 identical over 10 bases. The sequence was collected from a man aged 18 to 35 in good health and CMV-seronegative. CDR3 in DNA: TGTGCCAGCAGTGCAACTAGCGGGACGTACAATGAGCAGTTCTTC. Translation gives CASSATSGTYNEQFF.